This T cell receptor (beta chain) comes out of a study of neurological immune-mediated disorders. Germline CDR1 DFQATT, CDR2 SNEGSKA (reference sequence). The CDR3 covers 14 residues. Trimming removed 2 bases at V and 1 base at J, with 11 bases between. Serving as healthy controls were blood bank volunteers based in Maryland, USA. Sorted libraries were derived from about a million CD4+ or CD8+ T cells. MiXCR, run by TCRdb on the 5' RACE reads, gives a single entry per CDR3 protein. This sample has tens of thousands of distinct CDR3 sequences, with 5% to 7% found just once. This clonotype was counted many times.

Sequencing input: CD8+ T cells from blood. The source is a man aged 18 to 29 in good health. The chain joins TRBV20-1 to TRBJ1-1; possibly TRBD1 for D (5 bases). The CDR3 DNA is TGCAGTGCTAGATACGGCGGGGGGAACACTGAAGCTTTCTTT. Residues: CSARYGGGNTEAFF.